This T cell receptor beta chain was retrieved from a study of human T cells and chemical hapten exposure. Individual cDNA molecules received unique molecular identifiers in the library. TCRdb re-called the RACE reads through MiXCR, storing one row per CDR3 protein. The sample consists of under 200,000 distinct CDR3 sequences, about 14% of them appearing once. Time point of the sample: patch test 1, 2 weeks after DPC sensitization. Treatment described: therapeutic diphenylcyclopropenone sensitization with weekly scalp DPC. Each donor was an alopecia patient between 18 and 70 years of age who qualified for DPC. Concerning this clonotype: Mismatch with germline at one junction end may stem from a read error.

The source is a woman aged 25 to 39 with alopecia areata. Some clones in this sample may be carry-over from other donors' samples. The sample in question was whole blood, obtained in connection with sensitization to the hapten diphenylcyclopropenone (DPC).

This chain's CDR3 is CAGSPGTGDYTEAFF. CDR3 bases: TGTGCCGGCAGTCCAGGGACAGGGGACTACACTGAAGCTTTCTTT. V and J are TRBV3-1 and TRBJ1-1, with 10 bases identical to TRBD1. The CDR3 spans 15 residues. Germline lookup yields CDR1 LGHDT and CDR2 YNNKEL (reference sequence).